The 21 T cell receptor beta chains below were found in one sample sequenced in a study of cytomegalovirus exposure and HLA in healthy donors. It was with 60 Vbeta and 13 Jbeta primers that the PCR ran. This table comes from immunoSEQ multiplex PCR, and its TCRdb copy is limited to in-frame clones, with some not included. The sample has approximately 200,000 clones, about 85% seen once; the top ten hold 1% to 1.5%. Sequencing used PBMCs. The receptor set was obtained from a human donor in good health.

The rearrangement links TRBV7-3 to TRBJ2-6; 12 bases align to TRBD2. Losses at the gene ends were 5 bases for V and 1 base for J; bases not matched to a gene: 12. The germline CDR1 and CDR2 sequences are SGHTA and FQGTGA. CDR3 length: 20 amino acids. The CDR3 here is CASSPRTSGISKSGANVLTF. Here the CDR3 DNA reads TGTGCCAGCAGCCCGCGGACTAGCGGGATTTCGAAATCTGGGGCCAACGTCCTGACTTTC.

The sample holds one count of this clone. The chain carries TRBV14 and TRBJ2-1, with TRBD2 matching over 7 bases. This CDR3 has 17 residues. V was clipped by 0 bases and J by 8 bases; unmatched bases: 13. From germline, CDR1 is SGHDN and CDR2 FVKESK. The CDR3: CASSQDRASGIFDEQFF. The CDR3 DNA reads as TGTGCCAGCAGCCAAGATCGGGCTAGCGGAATTTTTGATGAGCAGTTCTTC.

The chain is built from TRBV6-5 and TRBJ2-3, with D perhaps TRBD2 (7 bases). Trimming shortened V by 0 bases and J by 8 bases, and 12 bases separated the two germline ends. Per the germline V gene, CDR1 is MNHEY and CDR2 is SVGAGI. CDR3 length equals 14 residues. CDR3 coding DNA: TGTGCCAGCAGTTACTCGCGGGGGCGAGTTACGCAGTATTTT. Residues: CASSYSRGRVTQYF.

V is TRBV29-1 and J is TRBJ1-1, with 7 bases that match TRBD1. The CDR3 is made up of 13 amino acids. Germline V CDR1 and CDR2: SQVTM, ANQGSEA. V dropped 6 bases and J dropped 6; count of bases not matched to a gene: 10. The CDR3 loop reads CSVSEGALAEAFF. CDR3 bases: TGCAGCGTCTCGGAGGGGGCTTTGGCTGAAGCTTTCTTT.

The chain uses TRBV2 and TRBJ1-5; D possibly corresponds to TRBD1 (6 bases). Deletions cut 8 bases from V and 3 bases from J, with 8 bases between. This CDR3 spans 12 amino acids. Germline V gene sequence: CDR1 SNHLY, CDR2 FYNNEI. For the CDR3, the DNA is TGTGCCAGCGGACAGACCAATCAGCCCCAGCATTTT. This encodes CASGQTNQPQHF.

This clone was seen just once. One end of the junction does not line up with germline, which may come from a read error. CDR3: CTSSLLAAGRAYEQYF. CDR3 coding DNA: TGTACCAGCAGCTTGTTAGCGGCCGGAAGGGCGTACGAGCAGTACTTC. The chain combines TRBV11-3 with TRBJ2-7; D is perhaps TRBD2 (6 bases). The CDR3 extends over 16 amino acids. Germline CDR1 and CDR2: SGHNT and YENEEA.

The rearrangement uses TRBV7-3 and TRBJ2-1; possible D gene TRBD1, 6 bases. The CDR3 consists of 15 residues. Trimming shortened V by 5 bases and J by 3 bases, and 14 bases separated the two germline ends. Germline V gene lookup returns CDR1 SGHTA and CDR2 FQGTGA. CDR3 coding DNA: TGTGCCAGCAGCCCAACAGGGAGCGTCTACAATGAGCAGTTCTTC. This codes for CASSPTGSVYNEQFF. The whole variable domain, remainder taken from reference TRBV7-3 and TRBJ2-1, is GAGVSQTPSNKVTEKGKYVELRCDPISGHTALYWYRQSLGQGPEFLIYFQGTGAADDSGLPNDRFFAVRPEGSVSTLKIQRTERGDSAVYLCASSPTGSVYNEQFFGPGTRLTVL.

The chain has TRBV7-2 and TRBJ2-7; 9 bases align to TRBD2. The length of the CDR3 is 16 residues. CDR1 and CDR2 (germline): SGHTA, FQGNSA. V lost 5 bases and J lost 2; bases outside the gene matches: 10. CDR3 region: CASSPAGPSGTYEQYF. The CDR3 region has the DNA TGTGCCAGCAGCCCCGCCGGGCCTAGCGGGACCTACGAGCAGTACTTC. The variable domain in full, with the rest retrieved from reference TRBV7-2 and TRBJ2-7, is GAGVSQSPSNKVTEKGKDVELRCDPISGHTALYWYRQSLGQGLEFLIYFQGNSAPDKSGLPSDRFSAERTGGSVSTLTIQRTQQEDSAVYLCASSPAGPSGTYEQYFGPGTRLTVT.

This rearrangement joins TRBV7-3 to TRBJ1-1; D is ambiguous. The CDR3 is made up of 14 amino acids. Germline CDR1 reads SGHTA; CDR2 reads FQGTGA. The V end lost 3 bases, the J end lost 1 base, and 9 bases lay between the germline ends. CDR3 coding DNA: TGTGCCAGCAGCTTCGGAGGCACGAACACTGAAGCTTTCTTT. Protein: CASSFGGTNTEAFF.

V usage is TRBV30 and J usage is TRBJ2-5; the match to TRBD1 covers 7 bases. The J segment lost 5 bases and the V segment lost 2 bases, leaving 8 bases of the junction unmatched. Germline V gene sequence: CDR1 GTSNPN, CDR2 SVGIG (reference sequence). This CDR3 has 14 amino acids. CDR3 coding DNA: TGTGCCTGGAGTACAGGGGCACTGAGGGAGACCCAGTACTTC. Translated: CAWSTGALRETQYF.

The chain links TRBV28 to TRBJ2-7; unclear D gene. Germline CDR1 and CDR2: MDHEN and SYDVKM. The CDR3 runs to 15 residues. Trimming took 3 bases from V and 0 from J, leaving 12 bases between them. CDR3 sequence (DNA): TGTGCCAGCAGTTTCGGTCGGCAGGACTCCTACGAGCAGTACTTC. Protein: CASSFGRQDSYEQYF.

The chain couples TRBV28 to TRBJ1-5, with a weak D call TRBD1 (6 bases). The CDR3 loop spans 15 amino acids. V dropped 3 bases and J dropped 0 bases, with 9 bases sitting between them. Germline CDR1 and CDR2: MDHEN and SYDVKM. CDR3 sequence reads: CASSFTGNSNQPQHF. The CDR3 coding sequence is TGTGCCAGCAGTTTTACAGGGAATAGCAATCAGCCCCAGCATTTT.

V gene TRBV10-3 combines with J gene TRBJ2-7; no clear D gene. In germline, CDR1 is ENHRY, CDR2 SYGVKD. The CDR3 consists of 12 residues. The V and J ends lost 0 bases and 7 bases respectively, with 7 bases between them. The DNA for the CDR3 is TGTGCCATCAGTGAGTCTGAGGAAGAGCAGTACTTC. It translates to CAISESEEEQYF.

This sequence joins TRBV5-1 and TRBJ2-5; 9 nucleotides match TRBD2. The ends lost 0 bases at V and 3 bases at J; junction bases unmatched: 3. Germline-derived CDR1 and CDR2 are SGHRS and YFSETQ. The CDR3 consists of 15 residues. The CDR3 here is CASSLVVAGEETQYF. DNA of the CDR3: TGCGCCAGCAGCTTGGTGGTAGCGGGAGAAGAGACCCAGTACTTC. Full variable domain (outside the CDR3, taken from reference TRBV5-1 and TRBJ2-5): KAGVTQTPRYLIKTRGQQVTLSCSPISGHRSVSWYQQTPGQGLQFLFEYFSETQRNKGNFPGRFSGRQFSNSRSEMNVSTLELGDSALYLCASSLVVAGEETQYFGPGTRLLVL.

The chain joins TRBV5-1 to TRBJ2-3; 8 nucleotides match TRBD2. Germline trimming cut 7 bases from V and 5 bases from J; bases unmatched to any gene: 6. Per germline, CDR1 SGHRS and CDR2 YFSETQ. This CDR3 has 13 amino acids. The CDR3 loop is CASGTSLVDTQYF. The DNA of the CDR3 is TGCGCCAGCGGGACTAGTCTTGTAGATACGCAGTATTTT.

The chain couples TRBV18 to TRBJ2-7; D perhaps matches TRBD2 (7 bases). Trimming removed 5 bases at V and 3 bases at J, with 14 bases between. CDR3 size: 14 residues. Germline V gene sequence: CDR1 KGHSH, CDR2 LQKENI. The CDR3 spells CASSTGEGGYEQYF. The CDR3 DNA is TGTGCCAGCTCAACCGGGGAGGGGGGCTACGAGCAGTACTTC.

The chain couples TRBV27 to TRBJ2-2; 12 nucleotides line up with TRBD2. The CDR3 covers 16 residues. Germline V gene lookup returns CDR1 MNHEY and CDR2 SMNVEV (reference sequence). The V segment lost 5 bases and the J segment 3 bases; nucleotides outside the gene matches: 4. Here the CDR3 reads CASSPGTSGYTGELFF. In DNA, the CDR3 is TGTGCCAGCAGTCCCGGGACTAGCGGGTACACCGGGGAGCTGTTTTTT.

V usage is TRBV27 and J usage is TRBJ2-3; D might be TRBD2 (6 bases). Trimming took off 6 bases at V and 5 bases at J, with 15 bases between the two ends. CDR1 is MNHEY, CDR2 SMNVEV, per germline (reference sequence). The CDR3 runs to 14 residues. The CDR3 coding sequence is TGTGCCAGCAGGACCATCAAGGGAGGAGATACGCAGTATTTT. Translating it yields CASRTIKGGDTQYF.

This chain links TRBV27 with TRBJ2-1; 7 bases are shared with TRBD2. The ends lost 3 bases at V and 1 base at J; junction bases unmatched: 3. Germline V gene data show CDR1 as MNHEY and CDR2 as SMNVEV (reference sequence). The CDR3 has 15 amino acids. The CDR3 DNA reads as TGTGCCAGCAGTTTTCAGCGGGATTCCTACAATGAGCAGTTCTTC. This sequence encodes CASSFQRDSYNEQFF.

The J gene is TRBJ2-2, the V gene TRBV6-1; D ambiguous. V dropped 8 bases and J dropped 2 bases, with 15 bases sitting between them. The germline V gene encodes CDR1 MNHNS and CDR2 SASEGT. This CDR3 comprises 15 residues. CDR3: CASYFSTTNTGELFF. The CDR3 region has the DNA TGTGCCAGCTATTTCTCTACGACTAACACCGGGGAGCTGTTTTTT.

The rearrangement joins TRBV19 to TRBJ2-3; 7 positions match TRBD2. The CDR3 is 16 amino acids. The ends lost 6 bases at V and 2 bases at J; junction bases unmatched: 11. In germline, CDR1 is LNHDA, CDR2 SQIVND (reference sequence). CDR3 DNA sequence: TGTGCCAGTAGGAACCCCCCTAGCGGAGACACAGATACGCAGTATTTT. Residues: CASRNPPSGDTDTQYF.